The next 14 T cell receptor beta chains were all read from a single sample in a study of cytomegalovirus exposure and HLA in healthy donors. PCR primers comprised 60 Vbeta and 13 Jbeta primers. TCRdb's copy holds only in-frame clones and misses some; the assay was immunoSEQ multiplex PCR. The table lists approximately 190,000 clones, more than 70% of them singletons. Input material: PBMCs. These receptors all stem from a man aged 35 to 55 in good health and CMV-seropositive.

The rearrangement links TRBV5-1 to TRBJ1-1; D is undetermined. Per the germline V gene, CDR1 is SGHRS and CDR2 is YFSETQ. Deletions cut 1 base from V and 6 bases from J, with 13 bases between. The CDR3 is 14 amino acids. Here the CDR3 DNA reads TGCGCCAGCAGCTTGCCCGGGAATGCGGCTGAAGCTTTCTTT. Translation: CASSLPGNAAEAFF.

The chain has TRBV5-5 and TRBJ1-2, with D maybe TRBD1 (6 bases). CDR1 is SGHKS, CDR2 YYEKEE, per germline (reference sequence). V gave up 5 bases and J gave up 4 bases, with 12 bases separating them. The CDR3 is 13 amino acids. CDR3 bases: TGTGCCAGCAGTTTACAGGGCTTCTATGGCTACACCTTC. Its protein product is CASSLQGFYGYTF.

The chain recombines TRBV2 with TRBJ2-4; 7 positions match TRBD1. CDR1 is SNHLY and CDR2 is FYNNEI in the germline V gene. The CDR3 loop spans 16 amino acids. Trimming removed 4 bases from V and 2 bases from J; junction bases left unmatched: 8. The CDR3 DNA is TGTGCCAGCAGTGGAAACGAGGGGGCTACCAAAAACATTCAGTACTTC. This gives the protein CASSGNEGATKNIQYF.

This clone was seen a handful of times. The chain carries TRBV5-1 and TRBJ1-2; 11 nucleotides match TRBD1. After removal of 4 bases from V and 10 bases from J, the junction contained 9 bases not matched to a gene. CDR3 size: 14 residues. From germline, CDR1 is SGHRS and CDR2 YFSETQ. The CDR3 region has the DNA TGCGCCAGCAGCCTGGCCGGGACAGGGGGTGTCTACACCTTC. Translated: CASSLAGTGGVYTF.

V gene TRBV5-1 combines with J gene TRBJ2-7, with D possibly being TRBD2 (6 bases). Germline assignment: CDR1 SGHRS and CDR2 YFSETQ. Trimming cost V 1 base and J 0 bases, with 17 bases left between them. This CDR3 comprises 17 residues. The CDR3 is CASSLKEGWLSSYEQYF. CDR3 DNA sequence: TGCGCCAGCAGCTTGAAGGAGGGATGGCTTAGCTCCTACGAGCAGTACTTC.

The table lists this clone with a count of one. The V gene is TRBV2, the J gene TRBJ2-7; D gene uncertain. This CDR3 is 13 amino acids long. Trimming stripped 10 bases from V and 0 bases from J, with 13 bases between. Germline assignment: CDR1 SNHLY and CDR2 FYNNEI. The CDR3 DNA is TGTGCCACCAACGCAAGAGTCTCCTACGAGCAGTACTTC. It codes for CATNARVSYEQYF.

The rearrangement links TRBV5-1 to TRBJ2-3, with TRBD1 matching over 9 bases. Germline V gene sequence: CDR1 SGHRS, CDR2 YFSETQ. The J segment lost 4 bases and the V segment lost 0 bases, leaving 9 bases of the junction unmatched. The CDR3 covers 17 residues. Written as DNA, the CDR3 is TGCGCCAGCAGCTTGGCCACGGGACAGGGTAGTGCAGATACGCAGTATTTT. Translating gives CASSLATGQGSADTQYF. The whole variable domain, filled in from reference TRBV5-1 and TRBJ2-3, reads KAGVTQTPRYLIKTRGQQVTLSCSPISGHRSVSWYQQTPGQGLQFLFEYFSETQRNKGNFPGRFSGRQFSNSRSEMNVSTLELGDSALYLCASSLATGQGSADTQYFGPGTRLTVL.

This clone was found a few times. V and J are TRBV27 and TRBJ2-7; D unclear. CDR1 and CDR2 (germline): MNHEY, SMNVEV (reference sequence). The CDR3 has 13 residues. Deletions cut 4 bases from V and 1 base from J, with 8 bases between. The CDR3 nucleotides read TGTGCCAGCAGTTCGAGGCCGTCCTACGAGCAGTACTTC. This sequence encodes CASSSRPSYEQYF.

There are a few counts of this clone. The CDR3 DNA sequence: TGCGCCAGCAGCCAACCTTATGAAAAACTGTTTTTT. Its protein is CASSQPYEKLFF. The chain combines TRBV4-1 with TRBJ1-4; no clear D gene. Trimming took off 2 bases at V and 6 bases at J, with 4 bases between the two ends. The CDR3 runs 12 residues. Germline CDR1 reads MGHRA; CDR2 reads YSYEKL.

This clone turned up a few times. This CDR3 reads CASSTGLAEVDTQYF. CDR3 in DNA: TGTGCCAGCAGCACGGGACTAGCCGAGGTAGATACGCAGTATTTT. The gene calls are TRBV7-9 and TRBJ2-3; 9 nucleotides align to TRBD2. V was pared by 5 bases and J by 5 bases, with 8 bases of the junction left unmatched. The CDR3 has 15 amino acids. The germline V gene has CDR1 SEHNR and CDR2 FQNEAQ (reference sequence).

The chain uses TRBV2 and TRBJ1-3; TRBD1 is a possible D gene (6 bases). The CDR3 runs 15 residues. Germline-derived CDR1 and CDR2 are SNHLY and FYNNEI. V dropped 4 bases and J dropped 4 bases, with 14 bases sitting between them. The CDR3 DNA is TGTGCCAGCAGTGCCAAACAGGGTGCGGGAAACACCATATATTTT. Its translation is CASSAKQGAGNTIYF. Based on the CDR3 plus reference TRBV2 and TRBJ1-3, the full variable domain is EPEVTQTPSHQVTQMGQEVILRCVPISNHLYFYWYRQILGQKVEFLVSFYNNEISEKSEIFDDQFSVERPDGSNFTLKIRSTKLEDSAMYFCASSAKQGAGNTIYFGEGSWLTVV.

This sequence joins TRBV7-8 and TRBJ1-1, with D uncertain. CDR1 is SGHVS, CDR2 FQNEAQ, per germline. The germline V and J ends were trimmed by 5 bases and 8 bases, with 12 bases remaining between them. The CDR3 runs to 12 residues. CDR3 nucleotide sequence: TGTGCCAGCAGCCCCTCCCCGGGGGAAGCTTTCTTT. This gives the protein CASSPSPGEAFF. Full variable domain (remainder filled in from reference TRBV7-8 and TRBJ1-1): GAGVSQSPRYKVAKRGQDVALRCDPISGHVSLFWYQQALGQGPEFLTYFQNEAQLDKSGLPSDRFFAERPEGSVSTLKIQRTQQEDSAVYLCASSPSPGEAFFGQGTRLTVV.

This clone appeared once. The genes are TRBV5-1 and TRBJ2-7; 8 nucleotides align to TRBD2. The germline V gene encodes CDR1 SGHRS and CDR2 YFSETQ. The CDR3 covers 15 residues. V lost 4 bases to trimming and J lost 5 bases; unmatched junction nucleotides: 11. The CDR3 DNA reads as TGCGCCAGCAGCGTCCAAGCGGGAGTGGTAGACGAGCAGTACTTC. Protein product: CASSVQAGVVDEQYF.

This chain joins TRBV6-1 and TRBJ1-5; no definite D call. Per the germline V gene, CDR1 is MNHNS and CDR2 is SASEGT. V was pared by 4 bases and J by 2 bases, with 15 bases between. This CDR3 contains 16 residues. The CDR3 DNA is TGTGCCAGCAGTGGCTTAGGGTGGAGGGGCAATCAGCCCCAGCATTTT. It codes for CASSGLGWRGNQPQHF.